The present T cell receptor beta chain was sequenced within a study of beta chain features in type 1 diabetes. The V end was cut by 5 bases, the J end by 2 bases, with 6 bases between. There are 12 residues in the CDR3. Germline lookup yields CDR1 SGHAT and CDR2 FQNNGV. Expressed TCRB transcripts were sequenced because the isolated RNA had all been reverse transcribed beforehand. Method: immunoSEQ multiplex PCR; TCRdb's copy keeps in-frame clones and lacks some. The repertoire holds about 240,000 clones, 27% seen once, with roughly 4% in the top ten. The chain combines TRBV11-2 with TRBJ1-2; D gene unclear. Sequencing was performed on central memory CD4+ T cells from blood. The clonotype comes from a man in his thirties or forties in good health. CDR3 residues: CASSQSNYGYTF. The CDR3 DNA reads TGTGCCAGCAGCCAAAGCAACTATGGCTACACCTTC. The variable domain in full, with the rest retrieved from reference TRBV11-2 and TRBJ1-2, is EAGVAQSPRYKIIEKRQSVAFWCNPISGHATLYWYQQILGQGPKLLIQFQNNGVVDDSQLPKDRFSAERLKGVDSTLKIQPAKLEDSAVYLCASSQSNYGYTFGSGTRLTVV.